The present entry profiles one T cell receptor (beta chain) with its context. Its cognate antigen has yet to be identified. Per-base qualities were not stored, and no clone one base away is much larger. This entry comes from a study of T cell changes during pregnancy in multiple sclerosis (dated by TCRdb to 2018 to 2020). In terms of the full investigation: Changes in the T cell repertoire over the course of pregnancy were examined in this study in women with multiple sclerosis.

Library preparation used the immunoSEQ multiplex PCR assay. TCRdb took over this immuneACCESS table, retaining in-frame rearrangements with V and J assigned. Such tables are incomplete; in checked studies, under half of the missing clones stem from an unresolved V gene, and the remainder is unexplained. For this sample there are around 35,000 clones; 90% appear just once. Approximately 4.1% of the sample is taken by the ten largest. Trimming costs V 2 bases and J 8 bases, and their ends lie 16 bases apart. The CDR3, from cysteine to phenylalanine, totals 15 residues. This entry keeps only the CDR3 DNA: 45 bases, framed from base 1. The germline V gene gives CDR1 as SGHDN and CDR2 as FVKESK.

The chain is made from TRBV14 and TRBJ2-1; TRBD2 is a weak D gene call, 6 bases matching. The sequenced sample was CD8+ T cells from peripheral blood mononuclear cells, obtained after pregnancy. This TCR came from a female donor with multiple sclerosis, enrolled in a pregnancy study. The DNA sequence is TGTGCCAGCAGCCAATACGCAGGGTCGGGGGATGAGCAGTTCTTC. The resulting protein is CASSQYAGSGDEQFF.